What follows are 11 T cell receptor beta chains derived from one specimen sequenced in a study of PD-1 blockade in classical Hodgkin lymphoma. Assay: immunoSEQ multiplex PCR; the TCRdb copy retains only in-frame clones and omits some. The sample shows just under 45,000 clones, less than 75% of them seen only once. Time point noted: cycle 4 day 1 (C4D1), after five to seven weeks of nivolumab. Every patient relapsed after autologous stem cell transplantation, and brentuximab vedotin exposure varied. This sample comprised peripheral blood mononuclear cells (PBMCs), obtained before the fourth cycle of nivolumab. These receptors were taken from a human donor with classical Hodgkin lymphoma.

By its share, this clone is medium-sized (0.01 to 0.1%). The V gene is TRBV28, the J gene TRBJ2-1; D gene ambiguous. V lost 8 bases and J lost 8, with 10 bases in between. This CDR3 spans 11 amino acids. Germline V CDR1 and CDR2: MDHEN, SYDVKM. The DNA of the CDR3 is TGTGCCAGCGGAACACTGGATGAGCAGTTCTTC. It is translated as CASGTLDEQFF. The variable domain in full, with the rest retrieved from reference TRBV28 and TRBJ2-1, is DVKVTQSSRYLVKRTGEKVFLECVQDMDHENMFWYRQDPGLGLRLIYFSYDVKMKEKGDIPEGYSVSREKKERFSLILESASTNQTSMYLCASGTLDEQFFGPGTRLTVL.

The gene calls are TRBV10-2 and TRBJ2-7; the match to TRBD2 covers 7 bases. This CDR3 spans 15 amino acids. Germline CDR1 and CDR2: WSHSY and SAAADI. V shed 9 bases and J 0 bases; nucleotides not matched to a gene: 11. The CDR3 protein is CASGTSAQSSYEQYF. The CDR3 DNA sequence: TGCGCCAGTGGTACTAGCGCCCAAAGCTCCTACGAGCAGTACTTC.

This clone was seen just once. The chain joins TRBV6-5 to TRBJ2-1; D might be TRBD2 (6 bases). Between the trimmed V and J ends, which lost 0 bases and 2 bases, there was a span of 11 bases. The length of the CDR3 is 16 residues. Germline CDR1 is MNHEY and CDR2 is SVGAGI. The CDR3 loop reads CASSYSGLLPYNEQFF. CDR3 nucleotides: TGTGCCAGCAGTTACTCGGGACTTCTCCCCTACAATGAGCAGTTCTTC.

This clone came up many times. In nucleotides, the CDR3 is TGTGCCAGCAGGGAGACAGGGGGCTTTTCCCTCGAGCAGTACTTC. Protein sequence: CASRETGGFSLEQYF. The rearrangement joins TRBV28 to TRBJ2-7; 10 nucleotides line up with TRBD1. V gave up 6 bases and J gave up 6 bases; unmatched junction bases: 11. CDR1 and CDR2 (germline): MDHEN, SYDVKM. The CDR3 runs 15 residues.

The chain uses TRBV28 and TRBJ1-5, with D perhaps TRBD1 (6 bases). The V and J ends lost 6 bases and 0 bases respectively, with 9 bases between them. Germline V CDR1 and CDR2: MDHEN, SYDVKM. The CDR3 loop spans 14 amino acids. CDR3 sequence reads: CASSRGVSNQPQHF. Written as DNA, the CDR3 is TGTGCCAGCAGCAGGGGCGTTAGCAATCAGCCCCAGCATTTT.

This clone has just one count. V is TRBV20-1 and J is TRBJ2-3; D gene uncertain. CDR3 length: 11 residues. Germline V gene sequence: CDR1 DFQATT, CDR2 SNEGSKA (reference sequence). Trimming stripped 0 bases from V and 6 bases from J, with 4 bases between. The CDR3 sequence is CSARDGDTQYF. CDR3 coding DNA: TGCAGTGCTAGAGATGGGGATACGCAGTATTTT.

With regard to this clone: The identical CDR3 is also encoded by other nucleotide sequences in the sample. The chain joins TRBV6-5 to TRBJ2-2, with unresolved D. The V end lost 2 bases, the J end lost 4 bases, and 8 bases lay between the germline ends. Germline CDR1 reads MNHEY; CDR2 reads SVGAGI. This CDR3 is built from 14 residues. In DNA, the CDR3 is TGTGCCAGCAGTTACGATTCCGGCACCGGGGAGCTGTTTTTT. It translates to CASSYDSGTGELFF.

This chain joins TRBV6-5 and TRBJ1-6; D is unclear. Germline loops: CDR1 MNHEY, CDR2 SVGAGI. Trimming took off 2 bases at V and 11 bases at J, with 16 bases between the two ends. The CDR3 runs 15 residues. The CDR3 here is CASSYVGIGTAPLHF. The CDR3 DNA reads as TGTGCCAGCAGTTACGTAGGGATTGGAACAGCACCCCTCCACTTT.

This chain joins TRBV28 and TRBJ2-7, with 7 nucleotides matching TRBD1. The V gene end was trimmed by 3 bases and the J gene end by 0 bases; junction bases not matched to a gene: 8. CDR3 length: 16 residues. The germline V gene encodes CDR1 MDHEN and CDR2 SYDVKM. CDR3: CASSFLPGGVSYEQYF. The CDR3 DNA reads TGTGCCAGCAGTTTCCTCCCAGGGGGAGTCTCCTACGAGCAGTACTTC.

The rearrangement uses TRBV30 and TRBJ2-7; D ambiguous. The CDR3 is 11 amino acids. Germline loops: CDR1 GTSNPN, CDR2 SVGIG (reference sequence). Trimming removed 4 bases from V and 3 bases from J, with 7 bases in between. CDR3 amino acids: CAWNKFYEQYF. DNA of the CDR3: TGTGCCTGGAATAAGTTCTACGAGCAGTACTTC.

V is TRBV5-4 and J is TRBJ2-3; 8 bases match TRBD2. V was clipped by 4 bases and J by 6 bases; unmatched bases: 7. CDR3 length: 14 residues. Germline-derived CDR1 and CDR2 are SGHNT and YYREEE (reference sequence). CDR3 sequence (DNA): TGTGCCAGCAGCCGTAGCGGGATCAGGGATACGCAGTATTTT. Protein product: CASSRSGIRDTQYF.